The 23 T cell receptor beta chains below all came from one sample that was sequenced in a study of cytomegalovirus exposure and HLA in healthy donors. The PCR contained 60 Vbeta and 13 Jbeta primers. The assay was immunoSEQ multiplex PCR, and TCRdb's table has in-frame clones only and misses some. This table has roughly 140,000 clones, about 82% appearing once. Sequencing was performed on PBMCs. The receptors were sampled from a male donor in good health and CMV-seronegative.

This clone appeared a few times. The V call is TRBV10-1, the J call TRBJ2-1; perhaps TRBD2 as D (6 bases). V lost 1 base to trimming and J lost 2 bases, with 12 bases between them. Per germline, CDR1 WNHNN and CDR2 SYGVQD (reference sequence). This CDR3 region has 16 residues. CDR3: CASSEYMGLPYNEQFF. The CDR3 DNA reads TGCGCCAGCAGTGAGTATATGGGACTCCCCTACAATGAGCAGTTCTTC.

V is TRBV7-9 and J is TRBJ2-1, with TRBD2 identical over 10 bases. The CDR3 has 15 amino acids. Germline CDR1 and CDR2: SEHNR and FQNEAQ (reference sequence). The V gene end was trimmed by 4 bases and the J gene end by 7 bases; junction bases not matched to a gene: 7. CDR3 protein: CASSSLAGAGNEQFF. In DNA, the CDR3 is TGTGCCAGCAGCTCTCTAGCGGGAGCAGGGAATGAGCAGTTCTTC. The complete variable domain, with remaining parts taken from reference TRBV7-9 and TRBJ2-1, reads DTGVSQNPRHKITKRGQNVTFRCDPISEHNRLYWYRQTLGQGPEFLTYFQNEAQLEKSRLLSDRFSAERPKGSFSTLEIQRTEQGDSAMYLCASSSLAGAGNEQFFGPGTRLTVL.

The CDR3 reads CASSAQSGNEQYF. The CDR3 nucleotides are TGTGCCAGCAGTGCACAATCAGGAAACGAGCAGTACTTC. This rearrangement joins TRBV2 to TRBJ2-5; D is uncertain. The end of the DNA is better explained by TRBJ2-7, so the J call may be wrong. The CDR3 runs to 13 residues. Germline-derived CDR1 and CDR2 are SNHLY and FYNNEI.

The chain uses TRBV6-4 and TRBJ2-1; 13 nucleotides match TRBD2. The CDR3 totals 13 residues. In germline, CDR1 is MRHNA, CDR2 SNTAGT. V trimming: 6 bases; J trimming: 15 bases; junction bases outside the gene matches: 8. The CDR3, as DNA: TGTGCCAGCAGGTCACTAGCGGGAGGGCCGCTGTTCTTC. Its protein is CASRSLAGGPLFF.

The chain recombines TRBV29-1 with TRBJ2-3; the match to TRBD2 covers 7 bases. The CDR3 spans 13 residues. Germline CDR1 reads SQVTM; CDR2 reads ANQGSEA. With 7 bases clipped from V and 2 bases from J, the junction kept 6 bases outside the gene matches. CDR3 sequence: CSGLALYTDTQYF. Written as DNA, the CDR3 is TGCAGCGGACTAGCCCTATACACAGATACGCAGTATTTT.

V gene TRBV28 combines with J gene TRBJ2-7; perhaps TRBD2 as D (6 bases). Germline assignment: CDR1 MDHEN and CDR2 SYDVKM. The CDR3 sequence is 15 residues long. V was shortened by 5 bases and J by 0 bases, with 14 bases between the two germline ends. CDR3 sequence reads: CASSSPGTHSYEQYF. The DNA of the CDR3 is TGTGCCAGCAGTAGCCCCGGGACTCACTCCTACGAGCAGTACTTC.

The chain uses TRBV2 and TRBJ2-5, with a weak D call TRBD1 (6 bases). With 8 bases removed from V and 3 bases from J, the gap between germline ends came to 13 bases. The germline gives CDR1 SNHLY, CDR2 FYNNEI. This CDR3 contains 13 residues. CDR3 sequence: CASLRTEEETQYF. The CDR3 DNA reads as TGTGCCAGCCTCCGGACAGAGGAAGAGACCCAGTACTTC.

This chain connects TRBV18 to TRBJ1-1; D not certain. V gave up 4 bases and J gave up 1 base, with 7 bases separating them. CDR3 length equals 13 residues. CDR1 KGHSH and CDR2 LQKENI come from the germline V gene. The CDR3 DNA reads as TGTGCCAGCTCACTTGAGAGGAACACTGAAGCTTTCTTT. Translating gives CASSLERNTEAFF.

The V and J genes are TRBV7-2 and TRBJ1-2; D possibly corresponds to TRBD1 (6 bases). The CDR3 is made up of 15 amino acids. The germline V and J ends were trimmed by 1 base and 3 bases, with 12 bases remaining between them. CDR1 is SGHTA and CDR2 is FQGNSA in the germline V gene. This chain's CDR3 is CASSLETGGDYGYTF. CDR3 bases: TGTGCCAGCAGCTTAGAGACAGGAGGAGACTATGGCTACACCTTC.

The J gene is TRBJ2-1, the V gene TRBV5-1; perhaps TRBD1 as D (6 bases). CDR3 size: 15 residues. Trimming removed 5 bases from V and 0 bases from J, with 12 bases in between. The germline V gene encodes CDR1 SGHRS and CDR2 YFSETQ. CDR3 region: CASRSTGSSYNEQFF. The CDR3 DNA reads TGCGCCAGCAGATCCACAGGGAGCTCCTACAATGAGCAGTTCTTC.

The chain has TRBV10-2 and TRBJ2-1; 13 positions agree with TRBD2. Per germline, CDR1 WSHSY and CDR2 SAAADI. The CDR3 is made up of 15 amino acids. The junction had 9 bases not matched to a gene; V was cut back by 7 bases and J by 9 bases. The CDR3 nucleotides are TGCGCCAGCACCCCCACTAGCGGGAGGGTGGGTGAGCAGTTCTTC. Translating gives CASTPTSGRVGEQFF.

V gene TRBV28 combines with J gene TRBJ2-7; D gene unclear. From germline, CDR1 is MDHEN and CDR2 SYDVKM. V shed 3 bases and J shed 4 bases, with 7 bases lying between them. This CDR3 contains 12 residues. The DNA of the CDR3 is TGTGCCAGCAGTTTTGAGCTTTACGAGCAGTACTTC. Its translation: CASSFELYEQYF.

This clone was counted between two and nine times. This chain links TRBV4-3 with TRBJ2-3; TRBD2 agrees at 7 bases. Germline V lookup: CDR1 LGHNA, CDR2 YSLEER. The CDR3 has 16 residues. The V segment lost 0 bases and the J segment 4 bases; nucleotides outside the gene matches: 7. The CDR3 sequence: CASSQETGGGADTQYF. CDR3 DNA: TGCGCCAGCAGCCAAGAGACGGGAGGAGGGGCAGATACGCAGTATTTT.

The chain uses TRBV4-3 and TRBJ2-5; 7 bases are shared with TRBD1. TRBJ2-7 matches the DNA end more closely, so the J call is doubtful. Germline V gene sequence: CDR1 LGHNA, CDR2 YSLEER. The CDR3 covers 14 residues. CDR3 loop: CASSQDRWAYEQYF. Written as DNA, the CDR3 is TGCGCCAGCAGCCAGGACAGGTGGGCCTACGAGCAGTACTTC.

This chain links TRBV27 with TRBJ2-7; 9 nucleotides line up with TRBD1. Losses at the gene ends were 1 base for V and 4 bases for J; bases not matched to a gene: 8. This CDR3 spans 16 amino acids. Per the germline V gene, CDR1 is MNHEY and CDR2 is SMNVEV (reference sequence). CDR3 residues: CASSLLRQGGKYEQYF. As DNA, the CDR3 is TGTGCCAGCAGTTTATTACGACAGGGGGGTAAATACGAGCAGTACTTC.

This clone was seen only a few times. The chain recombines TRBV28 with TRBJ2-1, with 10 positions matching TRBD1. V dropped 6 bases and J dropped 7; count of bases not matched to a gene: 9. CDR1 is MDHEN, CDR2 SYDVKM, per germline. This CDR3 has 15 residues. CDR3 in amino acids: CASRRPGQGFNEQFF. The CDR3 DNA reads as TGTGCCAGCAGACGTCCGGGACAGGGGTTTAATGAGCAGTTCTTC.

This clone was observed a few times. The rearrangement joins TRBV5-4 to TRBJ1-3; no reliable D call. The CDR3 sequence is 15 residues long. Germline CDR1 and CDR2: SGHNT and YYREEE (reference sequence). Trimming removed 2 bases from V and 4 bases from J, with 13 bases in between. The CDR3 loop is CASSLKGGSGNTIYF. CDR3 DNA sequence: TGTGCCAGCAGCTTAAAGGGAGGCTCGGGAAACACCATATATTTT. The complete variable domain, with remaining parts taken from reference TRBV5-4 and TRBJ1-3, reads ETGVTQSPTHLIKTRGQQVTLRCSSQSGHNTVSWYQQALGQGPQFIFQYYREEENGRGNFPPRFSGLQFPNYSSELNVNALELDDSALYLCASSLKGGSGNTIYFGEGSWLTVV.

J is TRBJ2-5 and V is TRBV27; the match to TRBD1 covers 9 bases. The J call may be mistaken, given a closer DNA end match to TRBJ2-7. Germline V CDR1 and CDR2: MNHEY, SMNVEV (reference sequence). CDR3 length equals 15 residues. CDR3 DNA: TGTGCCAGCAGTTTAGGTCCACAGGGGGCTTACGAGCAGTACTTC. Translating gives CASSLGPQGAYEQYF.

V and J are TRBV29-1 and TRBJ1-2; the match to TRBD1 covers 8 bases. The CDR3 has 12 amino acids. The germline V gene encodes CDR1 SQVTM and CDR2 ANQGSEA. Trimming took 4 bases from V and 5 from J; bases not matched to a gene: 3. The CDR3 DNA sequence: TGCAGCGTTGGGGACAGGTATTATGGCTACACCTTC. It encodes CSVGDRYYGYTF.

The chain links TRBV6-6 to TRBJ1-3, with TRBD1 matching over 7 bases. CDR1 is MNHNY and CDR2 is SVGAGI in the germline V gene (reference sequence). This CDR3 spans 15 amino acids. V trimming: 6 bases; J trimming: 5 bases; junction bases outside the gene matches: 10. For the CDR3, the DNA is TGTGCCAGCAGCGTAAGACAGGGCTTTAGAAACACCATATATTTT. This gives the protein CASSVRQGFRNTIYF.

The CDR3 bases are TGTGCCAGCAGTTTATCCCCGGGCACCGGGGAGCTGTTTTTT. It encodes CASSLSPGTGELFF. This chain joins TRBV27 and TRBJ2-2; D is unresolved. This CDR3 is 14 amino acids long. Trimming removed 0 bases from V and 4 bases from J, with 6 bases in between. In germline, CDR1 is MNHEY, CDR2 SMNVEV (reference sequence).

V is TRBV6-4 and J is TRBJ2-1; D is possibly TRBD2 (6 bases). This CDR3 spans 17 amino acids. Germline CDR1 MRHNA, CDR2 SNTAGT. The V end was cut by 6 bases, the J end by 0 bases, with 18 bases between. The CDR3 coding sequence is TGTGCCAGCAGCCGGGACGGACTACTAAGCTCCTACAATGAGCAGTTCTTC. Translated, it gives CASSRDGLLSSYNEQFF.

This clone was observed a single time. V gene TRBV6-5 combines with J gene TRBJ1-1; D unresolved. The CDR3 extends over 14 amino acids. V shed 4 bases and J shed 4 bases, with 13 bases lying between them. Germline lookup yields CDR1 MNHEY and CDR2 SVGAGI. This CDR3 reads CASSWRDAGTEAFF. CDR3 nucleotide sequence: TGTGCCAGCAGTTGGAGAGATGCGGGCACTGAAGCTTTCTTT.